The sample holds a few counts of the clone carrying this TCR beta chain. Antigen: not known. The CDR3 is 14 amino acids. Germline CDR1 reads DFQATT; CDR2 reads SNEGSKA (reference sequence). Trimming cost V 3 bases and J 2 bases, with 10 bases left between them. This entry is derived from a study of identical twins. The study, taken as a whole, reports: The authors noted that invariant MAIT and iNKT cells could partly confound zero-insertion analyses.

All donors were healthy Caucasians. TCRdb reanalysed the 5' RACE reads using MiXCR and keeps one entry per CDR3 protein. The data hold 640,000 or so distinct CDR3 sequences, with around 5.7% observed a single time. The chain employs TRBV20-1 and TRBJ2-2, with a tentative D call TRBD1 (6 bases). This TCR derives from a man aged 18 to 30 in good health. The sample taken for sequencing was naive T cells sorted from blood. In nucleotides, the CDR3 is TGCAGTGCTAGCGTCAGGGGCAACACCGGGGAGCTGTTTTTT. This translates into CSASVRGNTGELFF.